This T cell receptor beta chain was identified during a study of T cell repertoires in ileal Crohn's disease. The time point: inflamed ileum from the surgical specimen. Libraries were prepared by immunoSEQ multiplex PCR; TCRdb keeps only in-frame clonotypes and omits some of them. The sample includes about 11,000 clones, roughly 87% of them seen just once. The length of the CDR3 is 16 residues. In germline, CDR1 is SGDLS, CDR2 YYNGEE. The V and J ends lost 0 bases and 8 bases, in that order; junction bases with no gene match: 10. The sequence was obtained from an adult with Crohn's disease. Sequencing was carried out using ileal tissue. J is TRBJ2-1 and V is TRBV9; 8 bases align to TRBD2. The DNA for the CDR3 is TGTGCCAGCAGCGTAGTAGTGGCGGGAGGTTTAGATGAGCAGTTCTTC. Translated: CASSVVVAGGLDEQFF.